This T cell receptor (beta chain) was sequenced for a study of blood T cell repertoires in COVID-19. Study-level information: Researchers got acute and convalescent COVID-19 samples from the United States, Italy and Spain. PBMCs, B-cell-depleted T cells, or T cells were the source of the cDNA or gDNA that made up the material.

CDR1 and CDR2 (germline): LNHNV, YYDKDF (reference sequence). The germline V and J ends were trimmed by 0 bases and 0 bases, with 9 bases remaining between them. CDR3 length: 16 amino acids. TCRdb's table, derived via immunoSEQ multiplex PCR, lists solely in-frame clones and lacks some. The repertoire holds under 250,000 clones, around nine tenths seen once, with approximately 1.5% in the top ten. The clonotype was recovered from a woman aged 60 to 75 who had recovered from COVID-19. The material sequenced was peripheral blood. The chain combines TRBV15 with TRBJ1-3; D not resolved. CDR3 nucleotides: TGTGCCACCAGCAGAGAGCAGTTACGCTCTGGAAACACCATATATTTT. It is translated as CATSREQLRSGNTIYF.